Sequencing of this TCR beta chain was carried out in a study of Tregs in tolerant kidney transplant recipients. Overall study results and limits: Expanding Tregs on activated donor B cells appeared to best identify donor-specific TCRbeta clones. The small number of patients limits these findings pending further validation.

Regarding this clone: Its antigen remains unidentified.

Generated by immunoSEQ multiplex PCR, the TCRdb table keeps only in-frame clones and is missing some. The data hold some 68,000 clones, with 65% to 85% observed a single time. This CDR3 has 15 residues. V shed 5 bases, J shed 0 bases, and the junction held 3 bases outside the gene matches. In germline, CDR1 is LNHDA, CDR2 SQIVND (reference sequence). Unstimulated Tregs (CD4+CD25+CD127-) and CD4+CD25- non-Tregs were sorted from PBMCs. This rearrangement joins TRBV19 to TRBJ2-1; 8 nucleotides align to TRBD1. The specimen was CD4+ T cells from blood. The origin of this receptor is a human donor in good health. The CDR3 sequence: CASSRQGNSYNEQFF. The DNA of the CDR3 is TGTGCCAGTAGTCGACAGGGGAACTCCTACAATGAGCAGTTCTTC.